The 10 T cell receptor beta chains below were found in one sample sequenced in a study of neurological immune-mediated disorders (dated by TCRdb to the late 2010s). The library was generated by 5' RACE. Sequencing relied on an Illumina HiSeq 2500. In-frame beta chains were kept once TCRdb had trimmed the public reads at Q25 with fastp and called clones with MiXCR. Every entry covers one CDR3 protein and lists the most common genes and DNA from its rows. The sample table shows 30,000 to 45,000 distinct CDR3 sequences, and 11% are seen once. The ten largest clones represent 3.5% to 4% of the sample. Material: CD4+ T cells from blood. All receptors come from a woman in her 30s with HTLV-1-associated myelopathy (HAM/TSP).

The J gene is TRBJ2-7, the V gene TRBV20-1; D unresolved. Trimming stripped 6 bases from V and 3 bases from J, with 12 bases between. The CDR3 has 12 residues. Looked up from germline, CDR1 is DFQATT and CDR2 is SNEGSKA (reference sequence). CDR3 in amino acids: CSAVAPGYEQYF. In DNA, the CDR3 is TGCAGTGCCGTGGCCCCCGGCTACGAGCAGTACTTC.

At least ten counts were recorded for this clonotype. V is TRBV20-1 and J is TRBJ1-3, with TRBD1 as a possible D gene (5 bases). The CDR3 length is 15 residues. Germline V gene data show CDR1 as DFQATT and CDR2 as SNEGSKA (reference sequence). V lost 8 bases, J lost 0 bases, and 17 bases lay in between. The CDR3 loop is CSSPFQGTSGNTIYF. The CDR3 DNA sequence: TGCAGTTCCCCGTTCCAGGGCACCTCTGGAAACACCATATATTTT.

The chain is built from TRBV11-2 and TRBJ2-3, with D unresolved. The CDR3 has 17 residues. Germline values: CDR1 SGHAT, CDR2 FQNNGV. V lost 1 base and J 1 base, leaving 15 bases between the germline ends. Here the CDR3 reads CASSLVPPEGCTDTQYF. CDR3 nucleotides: TGTGCCAGCAGCTTAGTGCCCCCAGAAGGCTGCACAGATACGCAGTATTTT.

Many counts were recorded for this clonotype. The CDR3 loop reads CASSYGGNEQYF. The CDR3 bases are TGTGCCAGCAGTTACGGGGGGAACGAGCAGTACTTC. This chain links TRBV6-5 with TRBJ2-7; perhaps TRBD2 as D (6 bases). V lost 2 bases to trimming and J lost 5 bases, with 7 bases between them. This CDR3 contains 12 residues. Germline CDR1 MNHEY, CDR2 SVGAGI.

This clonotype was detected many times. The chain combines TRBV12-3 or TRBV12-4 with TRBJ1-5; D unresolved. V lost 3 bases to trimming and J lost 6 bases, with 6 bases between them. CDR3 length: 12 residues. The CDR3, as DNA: TGTGCCAGCAGTTTTTTACGTCAGCCCCAGCATTTT. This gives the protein CASSFLRQPQHF.

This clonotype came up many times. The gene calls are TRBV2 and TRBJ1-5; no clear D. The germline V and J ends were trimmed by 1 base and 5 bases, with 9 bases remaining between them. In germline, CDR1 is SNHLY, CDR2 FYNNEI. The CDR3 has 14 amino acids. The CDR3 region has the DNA TGTGCCAGCAGTGAAGAGAGGGCCGATCAGCCCCAGCATTTT. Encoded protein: CASSEERADQPQHF.

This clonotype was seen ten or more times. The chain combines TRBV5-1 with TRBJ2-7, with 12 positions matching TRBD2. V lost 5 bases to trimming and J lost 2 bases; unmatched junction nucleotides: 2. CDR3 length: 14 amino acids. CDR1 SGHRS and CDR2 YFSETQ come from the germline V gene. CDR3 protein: CASRLAGGTYEQYF. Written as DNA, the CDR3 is TGCGCCAGCAGACTAGCGGGGGGAACCTACGAGCAGTACTTC.

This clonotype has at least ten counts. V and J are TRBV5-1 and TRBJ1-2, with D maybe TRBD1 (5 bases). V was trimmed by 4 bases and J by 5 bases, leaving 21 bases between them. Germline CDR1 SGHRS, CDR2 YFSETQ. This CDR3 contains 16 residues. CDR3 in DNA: TGCGCCAGCAGCAGTGACGGACGGACAAAATTTTATGGCTACACCTTC. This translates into CASSSDGRTKFYGYTF.

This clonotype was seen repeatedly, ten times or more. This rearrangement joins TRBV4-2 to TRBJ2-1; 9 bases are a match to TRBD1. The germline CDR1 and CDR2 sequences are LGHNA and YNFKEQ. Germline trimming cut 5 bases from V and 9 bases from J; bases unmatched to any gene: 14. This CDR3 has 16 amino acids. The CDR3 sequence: CASSSGQGTTNGEQFF. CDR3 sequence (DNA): TGTGCCAGCAGCTCAGGACAGGGGACCACTAATGGTGAGCAGTTCTTC.

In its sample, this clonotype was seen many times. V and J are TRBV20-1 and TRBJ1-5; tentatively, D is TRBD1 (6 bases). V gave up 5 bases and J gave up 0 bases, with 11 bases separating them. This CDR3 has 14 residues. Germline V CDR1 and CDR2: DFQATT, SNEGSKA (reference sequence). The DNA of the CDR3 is TGCAGTGCTCGCAGGGGACCTAGCAATCAGCCCCAGCATTTT. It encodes CSARRGPSNQPQHF.